This T cell receptor delta chain was recovered during a study of gamma-delta T cells after stem cell transplantation (dated by TCRdb to the mid-2010s). According to the germline V gene, CDR1 reads GEAIGNYY and CDR2 reads EKD. Spanning cysteine to phenylalanine, the CDR3 consists of 18 amino acids. The read is trimmed to its CDR3 DNA, 54 bases read in frame from base 1. V and J are truncated by 4 bases and 4 bases respectively, leaving an intervening sequence of 27 bases. The library was built by means of RT-PCR. Instrument on record: Illumina MiSeq. Clones were re-identified by TCRdb from the public reads with CATT, and rows with the same DNA were merged. This sample has 15,000 to 19,000 delta-chain clones in its table, and over 8% of those were observed once. The top ten constitute 62% of the sample. The sample holds one count of this clone. It lacks a known antigen. No much larger clone exists at a distance of one base, and base qualities are not known. One read offers little support.

What was sequenced was gamma-delta T cells. Recombination connected TRDV2 to TRDJ1; no D segment can be confidently identified. The sequence was obtained from a human donor. It is not recorded whose cells these are; they may come from a transplant donor. Here is the DNA: TGTGCCTGTGATCCTGTTCGCATTCCCCTCTTTCCGGACGATAAACTCATCTTT. This encodes CACDPVRIPLFPDDKLIF.